Following are 32 T cell receptor beta chains from one sample sequenced in a study of monozygotic twins with inflammatory bowel disease. TCRdb derives one entry per CDR3 protein from the 5' RACE reads, leaving out DNA. Here the sample table reports more than 350,000 distinct CDR3 sequences. What was sequenced was blood. The receptors stem from a human donor with ulcerative colitis or Crohn's disease, or a healthy co-twin of an affected twin (not recorded which).

The chain carries TRBV18 and TRBJ2-4; checking the TCRdb D call of TRBD1 is not possible without DNA. CDR1 KGHSH and CDR2 LQKENI come from the germline V gene. The CDR3 totals 12 residues. The CDR3 protein is CASSLTRGDPYF.

This rearrangement joins TRBV5-1 to TRBJ1-2; TCRdb returns TRBD1, unconfirmable since there is no DNA. CDR3 length equals 16 residues. Germline CDR1 and CDR2: SGHRS and YFSETQ. The CDR3 region is CASSYTGASNIYGYTF. Complete variable domain (other parts from reference TRBV5-1 and TRBJ1-2): KAGVTQTPRYLIKTRGQQVTLSCSPISGHRSVSWYQQTPGQGLQFLFEYFSETQRNKGNFPGRFSGRQFSNSRSEMNVSTLELGDSALYLCASSYTGASNIYGYTFGSGTRLTVV.

J is TRBJ1-1 and V is TRBV18; TCRdb reports TRBD1, a call that lacks DNA to check it against. Germline values: CDR1 KGHSH, CDR2 LQKENI. This CDR3 is built from 13 residues. The CDR3 loop is CASSPNRDTEAFF.

This rearrangement joins TRBV12-3 or TRBV12-4 to TRBJ2-3; TCRdb's D gene call, TRBD1, goes unchecked for lack of DNA. There are 15 residues in the CDR3. The CDR3 is CASRERAESTDTQYF.

The chain employs TRBV12-3 or TRBV12-4 and TRBJ2-7; without DNA, the TCRdb call of TRBD1 cannot be checked. This CDR3 has 12 residues. The CDR3 here is CASSFGGTGSYF.

V usage is TRBV5-1 and J usage is TRBJ2-1; the D gene TCRdb calls, TRBD2, cannot be checked with no DNA. The germline CDR1 and CDR2 sequences are SGHRS and YFSETQ. The CDR3 runs to 14 residues. The CDR3 reads CASSVSGIYNEQFF.

The chain is built from TRBV6-5 and TRBJ2-3; TCRdb designates TRBD2, a call that cannot be tested without DNA. CDR3 length equals 16 residues. Germline V gives CDR1 MNHEY, CDR2 SVGAGI. This CDR3 is CASSYGLAGRSDTQYF.

This rearrangement joins TRBV20-1 to TRBJ1-2; TCRdb proposes TRBD1, but this gene call is untestable without DNA. Germline CDR1 DFQATT, CDR2 SNEGSKA (reference sequence). This CDR3 spans 16 amino acids. CDR3 in amino acids: CSAREAGTGREYGYTF.

J is TRBJ2-5 and V is TRBV21-1; without DNA, the TCRdb call of TRBD1 cannot be checked. TRBV21-1 is assigned pseudogene status. The CDR3 length is 14 residues. This CDR3 is CASSNNRDRTKEYF.

The chain joins TRBV10-3 to TRBJ2-3. The CDR3 is made up of 13 amino acids. Per the germline V gene, CDR1 is ENHRY and CDR2 is SYGVKD. CDR3 region: CAMRDSGTDTQYF.

J is TRBJ2-1 and V is TRBV10-3; TCRdb's assignment of TRBD1 cannot be checked, as there is no DNA. Germline V gene sequence: CDR1 ENHRY, CDR2 SYGVKD. The CDR3 has 16 residues. The CDR3 is CAISESDRGVLNEQFF.

V and J are TRBV7-8 and TRBJ1-1; TCRdb's D call of TRBD1 is untestable without DNA. CDR3 length equals 14 residues. From germline, CDR1 is SGHVS and CDR2 FQNEAQ. CDR3 amino acids: CASTYTGEDTEAFF.

The chain employs TRBV7-8 and TRBJ2-7. Germline assignment: CDR1 SGHVS and CDR2 FQNEAQ. This CDR3 is built from 15 residues. The CDR3 spells CASSLKRQNSYEQYF.

The chain carries TRBV10-3 and TRBJ1-2. This CDR3 spans 11 amino acids. CDR1 and CDR2 (germline): ENHRY, SYGVKD. The CDR3 reads CAIYGNDGYTF.

J is TRBJ1-6 and V is TRBV7-6. The germline gives CDR1 SGHVS, CDR2 FNYEAQ. The CDR3 length is 14 residues. CDR3 amino acids: CASSQSSYNSPLHF.

The chain is built from TRBV20-1 and TRBJ2-1. The CDR3 has 15 amino acids. CDR1 is DFQATT, CDR2 SNEGSKA, per germline (reference sequence). CDR3 residues: CSAILTANSKNEQFF.

This sequence joins TRBV19 and TRBJ2-7; no DNA is available, so the TRBD1 call from TCRdb remains unchecked. This CDR3 spans 15 amino acids. CDR1 and CDR2 from the germline V gene are LNHDA and SQIVND (reference sequence). This CDR3 is CASSPSQGYPYEQYF.

The rearrangement links TRBV20-1 to TRBJ2-3; lacking DNA, the TRBD1 call made by TCRdb goes unchecked. Germline V gives CDR1 DFQATT, CDR2 SNEGSKA (reference sequence). The CDR3 runs 16 residues. The CDR3 is CSATPGSGGHTDTQYF.

This chain links TRBV11-1 with TRBJ1-4. The V gene's germline CDR1 is SGHAT and CDR2 FQDESV (reference sequence). The CDR3 has 19 amino acids. CDR3 loop: CASSLGIVATEATNEKLFF.

V and J are TRBV28 and TRBJ2-7; TCRdb's D gene call, TRBD2, goes unchecked for lack of DNA. The CDR3 has 12 amino acids. The germline V gene encodes CDR1 MDHEN and CDR2 SYDVKM. CDR3 loop: CASRERGYEQYF.

CDR3 amino acids: CAISKKGMTKNIQYF. This rearrangement joins TRBV10-3 to TRBJ2-4. This CDR3 has 15 residues. Germline CDR1 ENHRY, CDR2 SYGVKD.

The chain has TRBV6-1 and TRBJ1-1. The CDR3 length is 14 residues. CDR1 MNHNS and CDR2 SASEGT come from the germline V gene. The CDR3 loop is CASRAGPLNTEAFF.

This rearrangement joins TRBV15 to TRBJ2-2. The CDR3 consists of 16 residues. In germline, CDR1 is LNHNV, CDR2 YYDKDF (reference sequence). The CDR3 is CATSRIGGPSTGELFF.

The chain employs TRBV6-1 and TRBJ2-7; TCRdb calls TRBD2, which cannot be checked without DNA. The CDR3 consists of 14 residues. CDR1 and CDR2 from the germline V gene are MNHNS and SASEGT. The CDR3 reads CASILRGGKREQYF.

This chain connects TRBV20-1 to TRBJ2-5; lacking DNA, the TRBD2 call made by TCRdb goes unchecked. The germline V gene has CDR1 DFQATT and CDR2 SNEGSKA (reference sequence). CDR3 length equals 13 residues. The CDR3 reads CSAPSSGKETQYF.

This chain links TRBV12-5 with TRBJ2-1; TCRdb's D gene call, TRBD1, goes unchecked for lack of DNA. Germline V CDR1 and CDR2: LGHNT, FRNRAP. This CDR3 region has 15 residues. CDR3 amino acids: CASGLGTGSYNEQFF. Full variable domain (outside the CDR3, taken from reference TRBV12-5 and TRBJ2-1): DARVTQTPRHKVTEMGQEVTMRCQPILGHNTVFWYRQTMMQGLELLAYFRNRAPLDDSGMPKDRFSAEMPDATLATLKIQPSEPRDSAVYFCASGLGTGSYNEQFFGPGTRLTVL.

This rearrangement joins TRBV27 to TRBJ1-4; the TRBD1 assignment by TCRdb is unverifiable without DNA. The CDR3 loop spans 14 amino acids. Germline V CDR1 and CDR2: MNHEY, SMNVEV (reference sequence). The chain's CDR3 is CASSAGDRGEKLFF. Based on the CDR3 plus reference TRBV27 and TRBJ1-4, the full variable domain is EAQVTQNPRYLITVTGKKLTVTCSQNMNHEYMSWYRQDPGLGLRQIYYSMNVEVTDKGDVPEGYKVSRKEKRNFPLILESPSPNQTSLYFCASSAGDRGEKLFFGSGTQLSVL.

This sequence joins TRBV24-1 and TRBJ2-1. Germline-derived CDR1 and CDR2 are KGHDR and SFDVKD. The CDR3 loop spans 14 amino acids. The CDR3 sequence is CATRQGSSYNEQFF.

The gene calls are TRBV28 and TRBJ1-4. The V gene's germline CDR1 is MDHEN and CDR2 SYDVKM. The CDR3 is 11 amino acids. The CDR3 here is CAGATNEKLFF.

The V call is TRBV18, the J call TRBJ2-7. The CDR3 length is 15 residues. Germline-derived CDR1 and CDR2 are KGHSH and LQKENI. The CDR3 is CASSFQQVGSYEQYF. The whole variable domain, remainder taken from reference TRBV18 and TRBJ2-7, is NAGVMQNPRHLVRRRGQEARLRCSPMKGHSHVYWYRQLPEEGLKFMVYLQKENIIDESGMPKERFSAEFPKEGPSILRIQQVVRGDSAAYFCASSFQQVGSYEQYFGPGTRLTVT.

V and J are TRBV11-2 and TRBJ2-2; TCRdb selects TRBD1, and the lack of DNA leaves this call unchecked. Looked up from germline, CDR1 is SGHAT and CDR2 is FQNNGV. The CDR3 totals 15 residues. The CDR3: CASSSSFRGSPELFF.

The chain uses TRBV7-6 and TRBJ2-7; TCRdb gives TRBD2 as the D gene, but with no DNA this cannot be confirmed. CDR1 and CDR2 from the germline V gene are SGHVS and FNYEAQ. The CDR3 contains 16 residues. The CDR3 spells CASSKLAGRTLYEQYF. Using reference TRBV7-6 and TRBJ2-7 for the parts outside the CDR3, the full variable domain is GAGVSQSPRYKVTKRGQDVALRCDPISGHVSLYWYRQALGQGPEFLTYFNYEAQQDKSGLPNDRFSAERPEGSISTLTIQRTEQRDSAMYRCASSKLAGRTLYEQYFGPGTRLTVT.